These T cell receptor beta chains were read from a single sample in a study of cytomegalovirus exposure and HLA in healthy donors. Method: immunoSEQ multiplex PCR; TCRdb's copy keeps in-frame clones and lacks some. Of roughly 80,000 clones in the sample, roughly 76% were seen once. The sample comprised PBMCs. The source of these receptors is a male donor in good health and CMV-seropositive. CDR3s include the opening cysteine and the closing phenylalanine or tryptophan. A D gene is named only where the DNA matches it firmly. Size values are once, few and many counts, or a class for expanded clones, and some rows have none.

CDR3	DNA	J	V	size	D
CASSPLWERSYEQYF	TGTGCCAGCAGCCCCCTGTGGGAGAGATCTTACGAGCAGTACTTC	TRBJ2-7	TRBV9	NA	NA
CATKTGSTNSNQPQHF	TGTGCTACCAAGACTGGGAGCACAAATAGCAATCAGCCCCAGCATTTT	TRBJ1-5	TRBV28	NA	NA
CASSELAGGPYEQYF	TGTGCCAGCAGTGAGCTAGCGGGAGGCCCCTACGAGCAGTACTTC	TRBJ2-7	TRBV6-4	NA	TRBD2
CASRPQGSYEQYF	TGTGCCAGCAGACCACAGGGTTCCTACGAGCAGTACTTC	TRBJ2-7	TRBV6-5	few	NA
CASSYENRGYTF	TGTGCCAGCAGTTACGAGAACAGGGGCTACACCTTC	TRBJ1-2	TRBV6-6	NA	NA
CASSVWDRISNQPQHF	TGCGCCAGCAGTGTTTGGGACAGAATTAGCAATCAGCCCCAGCATTTT	TRBJ1-5	TRBV10-1	NA	TRBD1
CASRTSGSYEQYF	TGTGCCAGCAGGACTAGCGGATCCTACGAGCAGTACTTC	TRBJ2-7	TRBV6-5	NA	TRBD2
CASASSLNSYEQYF	TGTGCCAGCGCGTCGTCCCTGAACTCCTACGAGCAGTACTTC	TRBJ2-7	TRBV2	NA	NA
CASSLEHRGQETQYF	TGTGCCAGCAGCTTGGAGCACAGGGGTCAAGAGACCCAGTACTTC	TRBJ2-5	TRBV5-4	NA	TRBD1
CASSQDLLMNTEAFF	TGCGCCAGCAGCCAAGATTTACTGATGAACACTGAAGCTTTCTTT	TRBJ1-1	TRBV4-3	NA	NA
CASSGTGPGQPQHF	TGTGCCAGCAGCGGTACAGGGCCAGGGCAGCCCCAGCATTTT	TRBJ1-5	TRBV5-8	NA	NA
CAWRRLAGGNEQFF	TGTGCCTGGAGAAGACTAGCGGGAGGCAATGAGCAGTTCTTC	TRBJ2-1	TRBV30	NA	TRBD2
CASSLETGGYLYGYTF	TGTGCCAGCAGCTTGGAAACAGGGGGCTATCTATATGGCTACACCTTC	TRBJ1-2	TRBV5-4	NA	TRBD1
CASSLAGGPGQPHHF	TGTGCCAGCAGTTTGGCCGGGGGACCGGGTCAGCCCCATCATTTT	TRBJ1-5	TRBV27	NA	NA
CASSLVAGAGDTQYF	TGTGCCAGCAGCTTAGTAGCGGGCGCTGGAGATACGCAGTATTTT	TRBJ2-3	TRBV11-2	NA	TRBD2
CASSHPGQGKETQYF	TGCGCCAGCAGCCATCCGGGACAGGGAAAAGAGACCCAGTACTTC	TRBJ2-5	TRBV4-1	NA	TRBD1
CATRGDRGLYEQYF	TGTGCCACCAGGGGGGACAGGGGCCTCTACGAGCAGTACTTC	TRBJ2-7	TRBV19	few	TRBD1
CASSQDWGGLNTEAFF	TGTGCCAGCAGCCAAGATTGGGGGGGCCTCAACACTGAAGCTTTCTTT	TRBJ1-1	TRBV14	NA	NA
CASSPGYPGGNEQYF	TGTGCCAGTAGTCCAGGTTACCCAGGGGGCAACGAGCAGTACTTC	TRBJ2-7	TRBV19	NA	TRBD1
CASSLLAGSYNEQFF	TGTGCCAGCAGCTTATTGGCCGGGTCCTACAATGAGCAGTTCTTC	TRBJ2-1	TRBV7-9	NA	NA
CASSLGGVSGITYEQYF	TGTGCCAGCAGCTTGGGGGGGGTTAGCGGGATTACCTACGAGCAGTACTTC	TRBJ2-7	TRBV5-4	NA	TRBD2
CASSGGYNEQFF	TGTGCCAGCAGCGGGGGATACAATGAGCAGTTCTTC	TRBJ2-1	TRBV2	NA	NA
CASSWQAGQGQKETQYF	TGTGCCAGCAGTTGGCAGGCTGGACAGGGTCAAAAAGAGACCCAGTACTTC	TRBJ2-5	TRBV7-9	NA	TRBD1
CASSTGNTEAFF	TGCGCCAGTAGTACAGGGAACACTGAAGCTTTCTTT	TRBJ1-1	TRBV5-1	NA	NA
CASSSRPGLADPSGANVLTF	TGTGCCAGCAGCTCCCGACCCGGACTAGCGGATCCTTCTGGGGCCAACGTCCTGACTTTC	TRBJ2-6	TRBV7-3	NA	TRBD2